A selection of T cell receptor beta chains follows, all from one sample in a study of shared clonotypes between healthy human individuals. TCRdb keeps only in-frame clones here, not all; method: immunoSEQ multiplex PCR. The sample has 650,000 to 800,000 clones; around 70% are singletons. Sequences were obtained from memory CD4+ T cells sorted from blood. These receptors all stem from a woman in her 30s in good health. CDR3s include the opening cysteine and the closing phenylalanine or tryptophan. D genes are given only for firm matches. Some rows mark clone size as missing; the rest say once, few, many or name a class of expanded clone.

j_gene	d_gene	v_gene	abundance	CDR3nt	CDR3aa
TRBJ2-5	-	TRBV13	once	TGTGCCAGCAGCTTACGGAAACCTATGATAGAGACCCAGTACTTC	CASSLRKPMIETQYF
TRBJ1-2	-	TRBV28	few	TGTGCCAGCAGAACCTCGGGGTCCTATGGCTACACCTTC	CASRTSGSYGYTF
TRBJ2-2	-	TRBV29-1	few	TGCAGCGGATACAACACCGGGGAGCTGTTTTTT	CSGYNTGELFF
TRBJ1-3	-	TRBV7-9	few	TGTGCCAGCAGCTTAGCGAGGGGCTCTGGAAACACCATATATTTT	CASSLARGSGNTIYF
TRBJ2-1	TRBD2	TRBV4-2	once	TGTGCCAGCAGCCCAGGACTAGCGGGAGGGGGGTCCTACAATGAGCAGTTCTTC	CASSPGLAGGGSYNEQFF
TRBJ2-5	-	TRBV7-2	-	TGTGCCAGCAGCCCCAGGGAACAAGAGACCCAGTACTTC	CASSPREQETQYF
TRBJ1-2	-	TRBV6-6	-	TGTGCCAGCAGTTCTCCAGGACTCTATGGCTACACCTTC	CASSSPGLYGYTF
TRBJ2-1	-	TRBV2	-	TGCGCCAGCAGCTCACAGGCGACTGAGCAGTTCTTC	CASSSQATEQFF
TRBJ1-1	-	TRBV5-1	once	TGCGCCAGCAGCTCGTTCCCAGGGGCGTTTGACGCTTTCTTT	CASSSFPGAFDAFF
TRBJ1-1	-	TRBV19	-	TGTGCCAGTATCCGGAACACTGAAGCTTTCTTT	CASIRNTEAFF